Many counts were recorded for the clone carrying this TCR beta chain. What it binds is unknown. The authors made TCR cDNA by 5'RACE template switching, adding a universal primer site and UMIs. In TCRdb, the 5' RACE reads were re-called with MiXCR into one record per CDR3 protein. The table records under 350,000 distinct CDR3 sequences, approximately 4% of them present only once. The germline CDR1 and CDR2 sequences are LNHDA and SQIVND (reference sequence). CDR3 size: 17 residues. V was trimmed by 5 bases and J by 4 bases, leaving 22 bases between them. This record comes from a study of T cells after yellow fever vaccination. Findings and caveats of the study: Abundant clonotypes from the bulk population could contaminate FACS-sorted repertoires. Overall, a small share of clonotypes was seen in both CD4 and CD8 compartments.

Sequencing was performed on PBMCs, taken 5 days after the yellow fever booster vaccination. This receptor was taken from a man aged 18 to 29 who received the YFV17D yellow fever vaccine. This chain connects TRBV19 to TRBJ2-3; D might be TRBD1 or TRBD2, each matching 5 bases. The DNA for the CDR3 is TGTGCCAGTAGTCCCCGGTTTCTGGGGGTGGGTCCAGATACGCAGTATTTT. The encoded protein is CASSPRFLGVGPDTQYF.